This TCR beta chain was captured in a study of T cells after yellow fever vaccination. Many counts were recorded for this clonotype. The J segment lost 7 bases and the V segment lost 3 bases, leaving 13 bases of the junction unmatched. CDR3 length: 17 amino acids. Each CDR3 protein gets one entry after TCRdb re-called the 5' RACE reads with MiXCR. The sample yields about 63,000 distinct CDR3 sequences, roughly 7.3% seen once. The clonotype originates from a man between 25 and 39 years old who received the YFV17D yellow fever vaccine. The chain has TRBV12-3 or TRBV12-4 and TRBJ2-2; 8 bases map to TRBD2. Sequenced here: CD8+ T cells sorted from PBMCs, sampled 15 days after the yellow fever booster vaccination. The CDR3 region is CASSFPREGSAVGELFF. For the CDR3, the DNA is TGTGCCAGCAGTTTCCCTCGGGAGGGTAGCGCGGTCGGGGAGCTGTTTTTT.